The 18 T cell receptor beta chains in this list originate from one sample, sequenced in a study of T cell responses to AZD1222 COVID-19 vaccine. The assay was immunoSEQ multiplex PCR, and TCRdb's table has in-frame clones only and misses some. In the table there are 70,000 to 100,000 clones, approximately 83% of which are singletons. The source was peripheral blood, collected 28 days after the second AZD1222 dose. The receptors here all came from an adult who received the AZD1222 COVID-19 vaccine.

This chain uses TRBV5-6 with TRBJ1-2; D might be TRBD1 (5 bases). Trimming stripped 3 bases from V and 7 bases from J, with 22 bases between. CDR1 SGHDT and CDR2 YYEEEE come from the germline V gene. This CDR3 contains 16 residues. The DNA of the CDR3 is TGTGCCAGCAGCTCCAAGGGGCGGCAGGGTGGAGGTGGCTACACCTTC. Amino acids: CASSSKGRQGGGGYTF.

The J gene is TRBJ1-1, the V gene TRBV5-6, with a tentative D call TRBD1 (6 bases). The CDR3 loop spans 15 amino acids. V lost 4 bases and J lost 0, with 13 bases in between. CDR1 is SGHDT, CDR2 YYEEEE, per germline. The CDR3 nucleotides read TGTGCCAGCAGCCCTATAACAGGGATGAACACTGAAGCTTTCTTT. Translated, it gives CASSPITGMNTEAFF.

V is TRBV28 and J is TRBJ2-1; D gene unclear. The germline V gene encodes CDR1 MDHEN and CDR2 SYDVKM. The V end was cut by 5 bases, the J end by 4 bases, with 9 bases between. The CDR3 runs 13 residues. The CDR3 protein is CASSRLGYNEQFF. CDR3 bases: TGTGCCAGCAGTCGCCTAGGGTACAATGAGCAGTTCTTC.

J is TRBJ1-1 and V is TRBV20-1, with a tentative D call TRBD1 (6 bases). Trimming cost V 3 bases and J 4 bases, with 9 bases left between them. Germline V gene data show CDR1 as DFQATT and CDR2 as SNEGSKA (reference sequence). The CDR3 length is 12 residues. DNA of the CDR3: TGCAGTGCTAGTACAGGGTCCACTGAAGCTTTCTTT. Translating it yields CSASTGSTEAFF.

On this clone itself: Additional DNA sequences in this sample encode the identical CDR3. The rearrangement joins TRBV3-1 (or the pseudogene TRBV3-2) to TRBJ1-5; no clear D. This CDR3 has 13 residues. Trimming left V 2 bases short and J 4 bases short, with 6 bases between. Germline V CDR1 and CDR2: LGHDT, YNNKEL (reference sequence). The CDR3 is CASSQSSNQPQHF. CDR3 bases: TGTGCCAGCAGCCAAAGTTCGAATCAGCCCCAGCATTTT.

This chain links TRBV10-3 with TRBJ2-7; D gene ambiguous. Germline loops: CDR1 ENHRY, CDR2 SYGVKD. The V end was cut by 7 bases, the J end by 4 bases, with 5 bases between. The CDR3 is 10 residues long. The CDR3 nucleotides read TGTGCCATCACAGGTTACGAGCAGTACTTC. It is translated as CAITGYEQYF.

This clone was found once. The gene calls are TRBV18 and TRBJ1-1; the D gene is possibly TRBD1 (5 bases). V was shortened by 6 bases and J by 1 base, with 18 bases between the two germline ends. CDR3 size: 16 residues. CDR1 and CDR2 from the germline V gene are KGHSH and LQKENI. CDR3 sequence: CASSFVILRENTEAFF. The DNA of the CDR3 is TGTGCCAGCTCCTTTGTTATCCTCAGGGAGAACACTGAAGCTTTCTTT.

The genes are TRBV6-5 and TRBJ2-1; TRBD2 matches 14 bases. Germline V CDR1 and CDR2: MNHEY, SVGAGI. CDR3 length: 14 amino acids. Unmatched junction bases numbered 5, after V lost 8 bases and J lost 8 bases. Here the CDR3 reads CASRGLAGADEQFF. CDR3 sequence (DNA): TGTGCCAGCCGGGGACTAGCGGGAGCTGATGAGCAGTTCTTC.

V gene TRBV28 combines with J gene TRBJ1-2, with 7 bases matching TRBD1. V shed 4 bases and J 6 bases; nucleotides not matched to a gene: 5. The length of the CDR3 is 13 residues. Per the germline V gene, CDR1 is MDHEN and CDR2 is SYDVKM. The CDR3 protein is CASSYDRVDGYTF. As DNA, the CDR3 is TGTGCCAGCAGTTACGACAGGGTGGATGGCTACACCTTC.

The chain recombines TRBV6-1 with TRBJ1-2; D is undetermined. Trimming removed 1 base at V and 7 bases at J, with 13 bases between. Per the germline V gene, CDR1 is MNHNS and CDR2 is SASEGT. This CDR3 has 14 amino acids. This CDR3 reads CASSEGAGWGGYTF. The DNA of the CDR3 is TGTGCCAGCAGTGAAGGGGCGGGCTGGGGTGGCTACACCTTC.

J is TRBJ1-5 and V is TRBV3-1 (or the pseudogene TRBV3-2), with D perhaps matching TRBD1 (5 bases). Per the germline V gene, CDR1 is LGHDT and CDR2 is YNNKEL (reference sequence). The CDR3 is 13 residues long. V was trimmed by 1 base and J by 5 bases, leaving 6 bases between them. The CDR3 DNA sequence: TGTGCCAGCAGCCAAGGGGGGGATCAGCCCCAGCATTTT. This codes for CASSQGGDQPQHF.

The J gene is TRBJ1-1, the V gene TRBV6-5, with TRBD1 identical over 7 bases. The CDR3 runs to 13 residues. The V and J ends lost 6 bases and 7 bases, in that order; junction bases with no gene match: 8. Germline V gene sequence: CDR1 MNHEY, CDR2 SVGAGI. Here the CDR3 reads CASRASRDSEAFF. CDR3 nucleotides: TGTGCCAGCAGGGCAAGCCGGGACAGTGAAGCTTTCTTT.

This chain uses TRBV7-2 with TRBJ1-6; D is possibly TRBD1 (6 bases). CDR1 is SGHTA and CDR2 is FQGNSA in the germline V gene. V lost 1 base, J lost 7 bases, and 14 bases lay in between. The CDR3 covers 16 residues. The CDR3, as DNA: TGTGCCAGCAGCTTAGAAGGGGGGGTGGAGAATTCACCCCTCCACTTT. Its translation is CASSLEGGVENSPLHF. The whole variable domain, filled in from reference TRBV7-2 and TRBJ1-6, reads GAGVSQSPSNKVTEKGKDVELRCDPISGHTALYWYRQSLGQGLEFLIYFQGNSAPDKSGLPSDRFSAERTGGSVSTLTIQRTQQEDSAVYLCASSLEGGVENSPLHFGNGTRLTVT.

The CDR3 sequence is CASSSQGYGYTF. In DNA, the CDR3 is TGTGCCAGTAGTTCACAGGGCTATGGCTACACCTTC. The rearrangement links TRBV19 to TRBJ1-2; D perhaps matches TRBD1 (6 bases). The V and J ends lost 5 bases and 4 bases respectively, with 8 bases between them. CDR1 is LNHDA, CDR2 SQIVND, per germline (reference sequence). The length of the CDR3 is 12 residues.

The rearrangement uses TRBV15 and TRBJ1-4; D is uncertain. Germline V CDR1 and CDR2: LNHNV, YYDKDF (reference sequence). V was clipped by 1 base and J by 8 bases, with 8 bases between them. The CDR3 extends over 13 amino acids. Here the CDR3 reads CATSRGSREKLFF. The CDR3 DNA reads TGTGCCACCAGCAGAGGGTCTAGAGAAAAACTGTTTTTT.

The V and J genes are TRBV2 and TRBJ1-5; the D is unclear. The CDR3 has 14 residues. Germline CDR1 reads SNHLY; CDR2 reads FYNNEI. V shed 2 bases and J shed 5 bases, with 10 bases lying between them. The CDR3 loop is CASSERRSDQPQHF. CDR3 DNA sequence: TGTGCCAGCAGTGAAAGGCGGTCGGATCAGCCCCAGCATTTT.

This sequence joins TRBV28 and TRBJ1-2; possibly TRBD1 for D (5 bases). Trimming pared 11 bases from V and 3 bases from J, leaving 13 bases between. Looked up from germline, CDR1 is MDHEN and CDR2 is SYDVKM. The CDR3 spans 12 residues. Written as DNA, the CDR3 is TGTGCCGCGGGACTTGTCGACTATGGCTACACCTTC. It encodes CAAGLVDYGYTF.

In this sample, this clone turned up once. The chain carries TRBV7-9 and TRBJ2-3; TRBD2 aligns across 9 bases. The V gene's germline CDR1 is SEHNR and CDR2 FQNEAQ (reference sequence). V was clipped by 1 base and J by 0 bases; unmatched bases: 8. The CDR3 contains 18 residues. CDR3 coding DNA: TGTGCCAGCAGCTTAGTCATCCTAGCGGGACTTAGCACAGATACGCAGTATTTT. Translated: CASSLVILAGLSTDTQYF. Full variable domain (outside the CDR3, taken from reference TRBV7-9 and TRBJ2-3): DTGVSQNPRHKITKRGQNVTFRCDPISEHNRLYWYRQTLGQGPEFLTYFQNEAQLEKSRLLSDRFSAERPKGSFSTLEIQRTEQGDSAMYLCASSLVILAGLSTDTQYFGPGTRLTVL.